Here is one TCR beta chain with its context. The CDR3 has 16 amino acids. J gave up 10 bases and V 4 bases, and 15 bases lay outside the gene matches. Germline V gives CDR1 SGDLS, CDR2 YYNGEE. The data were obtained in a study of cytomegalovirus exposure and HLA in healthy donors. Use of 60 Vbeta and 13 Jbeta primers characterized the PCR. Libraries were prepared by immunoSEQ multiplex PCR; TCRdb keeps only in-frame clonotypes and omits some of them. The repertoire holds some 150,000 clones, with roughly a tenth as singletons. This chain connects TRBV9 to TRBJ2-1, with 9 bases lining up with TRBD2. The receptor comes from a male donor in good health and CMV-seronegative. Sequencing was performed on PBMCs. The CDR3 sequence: CASSSVIAGVRLEQFF. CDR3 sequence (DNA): TGTGCCAGCAGCTCAGTCATAGCGGGGGTCCGGCTCGAGCAGTTCTTC.